This TCR beta chain is from a study of quantifying T cell responses using KT2 cells. About the research overall: Reverse transcription used primers in the TCR alpha and beta constant regions. General study findings and limits: Even the lowest spike-in, about one KT2 cell per 100,000 PBMC, yielded detectable KT2 sequences. Counts of KT2 alpha and beta sequences rose linearly with the number of KT2 cells added.

Unfractionated PBMC were spiked with known numbers of KT2 clone cells. Fixed numbers of PBMC received varying amounts of KT2 cells. CDR1 and CDR2 (germline): MRHNA, SNTAGT. Trimming removed 10 bases at V and 4 bases at J, with 16 bases between. This CDR3 spans 13 amino acids. Concerning this clonotype: Its antigen is not known.

A single-stranded UMI oligo with SP2 sequence was ligated to cDNA 3' ends. The first PCR ran approximately 4 cycles with an equimolar RC1.1 and RC1.2 beta primer mix. TCRdb fed the UMI-ligation and nested PCR reads into MiXCR, producing one record per CDR3 protein. The sample includes approximately 60,000 distinct CDR3 sequences, 10% to 15% of them seen just once. The sequenced sample was PBMCs spiked with cells of the T cell clone KT2. This chain joins TRBV6-4 and TRBJ1-1, with D possibly matching TRBD1 (6 bases). The receptor's source is a human donor. CDR3: CATSGVCRTEAFF. DNA of the CDR3: TGTGCCACCTCAGGGGTTTGTCGCACTGAAGCTTTCTTT.